This T cell receptor (beta chain) originates from a study of blood T cell repertoires in COVID-19. Study-level background: In each case, the material was cDNA or gDNA derived from T cells, B-cell-depleted T cells, or PBMCs.

While infection was still active, Seattle patients were enrolled and then followed longitudinally. The germline V gene encodes CDR1 SEHNR and CDR2 FQNEAQ (reference sequence). The CDR3 contains 12 residues. The V and J ends lost 0 bases and 11 bases respectively, with 10 bases between them. In the authors' methods: Quantification of nucleated cells was approximated via reference gene primer amplification. TCRdb's copy holds only in-frame clones and misses some; the assay was immunoSEQ multiplex PCR. D and trimming come from the DNA, and the V and J calls and clone size come from that table. The sample lists fewer than 250,000 clones; about nine tenths were seen once.

The clonotype was recovered from a man aged 25-45 years with COVID-19, enrolled during active disease. Sequenced: peripheral blood. The chain recombines TRBV7-9 with TRBJ1-1, with a possible D match to TRBD1 (6 bases). In DNA form, the CDR3 reads TGTGCCAGCAGCTTAGCGGCAGGGGAGGCTTTCTTT. Its protein product is CASSLAAGEAFF.